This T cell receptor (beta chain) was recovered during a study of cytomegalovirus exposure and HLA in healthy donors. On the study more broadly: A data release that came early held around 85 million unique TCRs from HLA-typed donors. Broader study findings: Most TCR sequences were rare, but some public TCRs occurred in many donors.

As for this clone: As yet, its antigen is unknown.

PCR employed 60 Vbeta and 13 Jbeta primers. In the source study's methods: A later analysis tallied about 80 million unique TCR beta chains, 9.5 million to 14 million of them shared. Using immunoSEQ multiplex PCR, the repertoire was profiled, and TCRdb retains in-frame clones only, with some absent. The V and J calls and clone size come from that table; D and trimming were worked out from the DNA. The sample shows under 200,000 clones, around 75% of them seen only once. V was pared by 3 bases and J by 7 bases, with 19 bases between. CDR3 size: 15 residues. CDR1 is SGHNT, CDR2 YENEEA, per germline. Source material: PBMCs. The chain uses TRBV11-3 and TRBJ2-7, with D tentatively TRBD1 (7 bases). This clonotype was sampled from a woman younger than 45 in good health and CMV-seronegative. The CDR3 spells CASSFLLGAGGEQYF. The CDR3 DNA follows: TGTGCCAGCAGCTTCCTACTTGGAGCAGGGGGGGAGCAGTACTTC.